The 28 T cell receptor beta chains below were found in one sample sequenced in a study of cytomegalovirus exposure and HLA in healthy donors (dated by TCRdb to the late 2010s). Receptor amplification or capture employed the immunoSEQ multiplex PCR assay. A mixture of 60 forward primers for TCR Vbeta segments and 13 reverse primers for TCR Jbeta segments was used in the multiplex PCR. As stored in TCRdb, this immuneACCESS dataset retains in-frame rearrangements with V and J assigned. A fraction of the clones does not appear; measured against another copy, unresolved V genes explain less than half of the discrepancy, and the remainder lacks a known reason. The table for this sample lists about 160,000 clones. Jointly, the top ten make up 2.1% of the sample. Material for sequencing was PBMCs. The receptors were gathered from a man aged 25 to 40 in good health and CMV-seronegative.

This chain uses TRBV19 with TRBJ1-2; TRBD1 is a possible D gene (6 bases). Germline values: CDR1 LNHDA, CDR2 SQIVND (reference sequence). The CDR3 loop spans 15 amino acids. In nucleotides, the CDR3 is TGTGCGGTAGGGACAAGGTCCCCTATGAGCGATGGCTACACCTTC. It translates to CAVGTRSPMSDGYTF.

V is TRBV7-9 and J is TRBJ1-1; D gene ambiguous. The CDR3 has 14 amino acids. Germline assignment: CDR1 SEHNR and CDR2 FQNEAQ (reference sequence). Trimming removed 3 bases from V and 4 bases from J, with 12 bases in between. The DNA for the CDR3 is TGTGCCAGCAGCTTTACCGTGGCGGGCACTGAAGCTTTCTTT. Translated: CASSFTVAGTEAFF.

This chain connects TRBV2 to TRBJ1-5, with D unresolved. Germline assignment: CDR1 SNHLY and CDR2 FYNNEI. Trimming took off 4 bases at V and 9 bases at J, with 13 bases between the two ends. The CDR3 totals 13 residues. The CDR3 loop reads CASSVAPSPPQHF. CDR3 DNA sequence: TGTGCCAGCAGTGTGGCCCCCTCTCCGCCCCAGCATTTT.

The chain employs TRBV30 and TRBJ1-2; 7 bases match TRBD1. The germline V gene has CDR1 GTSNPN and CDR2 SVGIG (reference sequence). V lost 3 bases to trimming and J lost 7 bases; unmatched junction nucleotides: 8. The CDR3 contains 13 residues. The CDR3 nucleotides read TGTGCCTGGAGCGCCGACAGGGCGGGTGGCTACACCTTC. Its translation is CAWSADRAGGYTF.

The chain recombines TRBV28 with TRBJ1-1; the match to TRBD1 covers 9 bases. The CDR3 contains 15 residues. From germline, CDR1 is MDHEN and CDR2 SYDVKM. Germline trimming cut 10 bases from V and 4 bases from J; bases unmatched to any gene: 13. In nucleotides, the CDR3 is TGTGCCACCCACTCGGACAGGGGATCGGGCACTGAAGCTTTCTTT. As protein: CATHSDRGSGTEAFF. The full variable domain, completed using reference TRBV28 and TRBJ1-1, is DVKVTQSSRYLVKRTGEKVFLECVQDMDHENMFWYRQDPGLGLRLIYFSYDVKMKEKGDIPEGYSVSREKKERFSLILESASTNQTSMYLCATHSDRGSGTEAFFGQGTRLTVV.

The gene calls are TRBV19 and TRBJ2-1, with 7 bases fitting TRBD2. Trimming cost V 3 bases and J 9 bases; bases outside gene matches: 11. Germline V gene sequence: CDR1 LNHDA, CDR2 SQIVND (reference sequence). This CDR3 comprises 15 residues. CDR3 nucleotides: TGTGCCAGTAGTATCGGGGGGTTTTATAATGCTGAGCAGTTCTTC. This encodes CASSIGGFYNAEQFF.

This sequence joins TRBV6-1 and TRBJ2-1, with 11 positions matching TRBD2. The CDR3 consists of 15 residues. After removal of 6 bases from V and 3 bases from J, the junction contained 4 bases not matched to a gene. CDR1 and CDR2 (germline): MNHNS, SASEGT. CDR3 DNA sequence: TGTGCCAGCAGAAGGGGACTAGCGGACTACAATGAGCAGTTCTTC. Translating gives CASRRGLADYNEQFF.

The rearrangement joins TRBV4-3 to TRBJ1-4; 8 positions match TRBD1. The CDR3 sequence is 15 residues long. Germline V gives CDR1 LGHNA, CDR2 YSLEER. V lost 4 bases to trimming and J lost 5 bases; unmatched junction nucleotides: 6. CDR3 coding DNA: TGCGCCAGCAGCCGTAGGGGACAGGTGAATGAAAAACTGTTTTTT. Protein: CASSRRGQVNEKLFF.

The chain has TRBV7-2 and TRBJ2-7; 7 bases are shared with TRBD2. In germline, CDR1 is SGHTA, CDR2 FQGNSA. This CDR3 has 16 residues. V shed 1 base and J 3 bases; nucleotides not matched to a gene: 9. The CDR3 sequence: CASSLGGTNAIYEQYF. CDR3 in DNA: TGTGCCAGCAGCTTAGGCGGGACTAACGCGATCTACGAGCAGTACTTC.

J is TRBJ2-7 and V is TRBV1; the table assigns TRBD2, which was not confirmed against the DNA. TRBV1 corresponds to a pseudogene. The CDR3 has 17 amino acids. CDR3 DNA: TGCACCAGCAGCCGACTAGCGGGAGGGCCCCGATACTACGAGCAGTACTTC. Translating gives CTSSRLAGGPRYYEQYF.

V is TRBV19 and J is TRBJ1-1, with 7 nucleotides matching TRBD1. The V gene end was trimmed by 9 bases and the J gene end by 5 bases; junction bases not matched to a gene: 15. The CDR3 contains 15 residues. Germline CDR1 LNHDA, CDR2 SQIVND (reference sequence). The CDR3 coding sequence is TGTGCCAGCCGTAACACCCCCCAGGGGGAGACTGAAGCTTTCTTT. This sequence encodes CASRNTPQGETEAFF.

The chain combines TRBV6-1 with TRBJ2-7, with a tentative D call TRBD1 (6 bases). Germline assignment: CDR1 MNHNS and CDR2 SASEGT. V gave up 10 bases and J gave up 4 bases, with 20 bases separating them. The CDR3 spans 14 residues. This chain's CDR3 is CATKGPGHHYEQYF. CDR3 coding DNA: TGTGCCACAAAAGGACCGGGACACCATTACGAGCAGTACTTC.

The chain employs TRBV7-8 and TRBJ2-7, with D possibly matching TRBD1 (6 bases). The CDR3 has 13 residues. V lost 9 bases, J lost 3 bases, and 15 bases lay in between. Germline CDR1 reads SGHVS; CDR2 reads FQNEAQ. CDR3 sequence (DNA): TGTGCCAGTGAAATAGGGGGAGACTACGAGCAGTACTTC. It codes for CASEIGGDYEQYF.

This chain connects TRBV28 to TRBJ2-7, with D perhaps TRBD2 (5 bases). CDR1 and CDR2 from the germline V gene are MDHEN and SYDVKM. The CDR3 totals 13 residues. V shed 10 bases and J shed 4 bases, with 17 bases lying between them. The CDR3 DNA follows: TGTGCCACCAGGACTCAAGCTCTGTACGAGCAGTACTTC. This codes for CATRTQALYEQYF.

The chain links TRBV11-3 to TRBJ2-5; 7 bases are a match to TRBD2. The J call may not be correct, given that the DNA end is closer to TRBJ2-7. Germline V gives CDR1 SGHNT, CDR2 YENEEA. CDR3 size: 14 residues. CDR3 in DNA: TGTGCCAGCAGCCGATCCCTAGCGGAAAACGAGCAGTACTTC. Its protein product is CASSRSLAENEQYF.

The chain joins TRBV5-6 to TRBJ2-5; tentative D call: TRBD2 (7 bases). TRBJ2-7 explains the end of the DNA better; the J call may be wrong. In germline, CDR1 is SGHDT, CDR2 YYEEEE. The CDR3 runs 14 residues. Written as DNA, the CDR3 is TGTGCCAGCAGCCCCGGGGGGCACTCCTACGAGCAGTACTTC. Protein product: CASSPGGHSYEQYF.

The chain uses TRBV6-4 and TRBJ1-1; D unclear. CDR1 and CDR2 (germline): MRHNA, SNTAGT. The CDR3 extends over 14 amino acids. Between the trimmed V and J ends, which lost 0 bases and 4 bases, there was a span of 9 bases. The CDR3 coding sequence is TGTGCCAGCAGTGACTCCGGGGAAGGCACTGAAGCTTTCTTT. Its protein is CASSDSGEGTEAFF.

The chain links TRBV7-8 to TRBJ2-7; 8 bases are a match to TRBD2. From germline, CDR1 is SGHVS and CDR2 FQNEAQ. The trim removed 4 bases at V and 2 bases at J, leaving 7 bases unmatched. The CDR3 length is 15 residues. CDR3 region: CASSYLAGLTYEQYF. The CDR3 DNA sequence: TGTGCCAGCAGCTACCTAGCGGGTTTAACCTACGAGCAGTACTTC.

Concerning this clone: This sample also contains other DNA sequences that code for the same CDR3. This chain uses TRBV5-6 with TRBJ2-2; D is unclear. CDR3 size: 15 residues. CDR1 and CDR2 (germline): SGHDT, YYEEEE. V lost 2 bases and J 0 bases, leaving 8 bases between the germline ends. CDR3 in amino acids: CASSFGPTNTGELFF. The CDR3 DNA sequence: TGTGCCAGCAGCTTTGGGCCGACGAACACCGGGGAGCTGTTTTTT.

The CDR3 loop reads CASSLGTGATWDTQYF. For the CDR3, the DNA is TGCGCCAGCAGCCTTGGGACAGGGGCCACATGGGATACGCAGTATTTT. The chain employs TRBV4-1 and TRBJ2-3; 10 bases agree with TRBD1. Germline lookup yields CDR1 MGHRA and CDR2 YSYEKL. V trimming: 4 bases; J trimming: 6 bases; junction bases outside the gene matches: 10. The CDR3 spans 16 residues.

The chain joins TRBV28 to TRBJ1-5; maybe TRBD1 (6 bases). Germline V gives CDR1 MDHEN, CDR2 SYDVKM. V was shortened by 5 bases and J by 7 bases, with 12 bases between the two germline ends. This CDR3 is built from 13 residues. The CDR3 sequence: CASSLQGGQPQHF. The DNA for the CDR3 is TGTGCCAGCAGTCTACAGGGTGGCCAGCCCCAGCATTTT.

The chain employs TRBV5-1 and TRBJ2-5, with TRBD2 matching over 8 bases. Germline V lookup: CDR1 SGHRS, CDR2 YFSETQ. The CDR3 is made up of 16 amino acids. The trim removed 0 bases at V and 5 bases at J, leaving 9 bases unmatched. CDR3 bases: TGCGCCAGCAGCTTGGGGGCAGCGGGAGAGGTTGAGACCCAGTACTTC. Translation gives CASSLGAAGEVETQYF. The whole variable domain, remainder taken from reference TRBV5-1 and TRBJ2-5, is KAGVTQTPRYLIKTRGQQVTLSCSPISGHRSVSWYQQTPGQGLQFLFEYFSETQRNKGNFPGRFSGRQFSNSRSEMNVSTLELGDSALYLCASSLGAAGEVETQYFGPGTRLLVL.

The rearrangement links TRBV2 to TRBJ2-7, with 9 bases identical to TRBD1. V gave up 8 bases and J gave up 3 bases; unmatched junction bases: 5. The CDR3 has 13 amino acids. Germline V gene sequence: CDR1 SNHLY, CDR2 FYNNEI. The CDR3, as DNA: TGTGCCAGCTGGGACAGGGAGAACTACGAGCAGTACTTC. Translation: CASWDRENYEQYF.

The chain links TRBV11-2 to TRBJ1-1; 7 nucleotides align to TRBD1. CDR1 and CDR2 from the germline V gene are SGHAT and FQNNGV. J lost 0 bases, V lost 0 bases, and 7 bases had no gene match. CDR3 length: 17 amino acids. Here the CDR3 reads CASSLEGTALMNTEAFF. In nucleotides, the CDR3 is TGTGCCAGCAGCTTAGAAGGGACAGCCTTAATGAACACTGAAGCTTTCTTT. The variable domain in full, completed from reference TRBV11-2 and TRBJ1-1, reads EAGVAQSPRYKIIEKRQSVAFWCNPISGHATLYWYQQILGQGPKLLIQFQNNGVVDDSQLPKDRFSAERLKGVDSTLKIQPAKLEDSAVYLCASSLEGTALMNTEAFFGQGTRLTVV.

The CDR3 sequence is CASSVGTGLMNTEAFF. The CDR3 DNA is TGTGCCAGCAGTGTAGGGACAGGCCTCATGAACACTGAAGCTTTCTTT. The chain couples TRBV6-4 to TRBJ1-1; the match to TRBD1 covers 8 bases. The germline V gene has CDR1 MRHNA and CDR2 SNTAGT. J was trimmed by 0 bases and V by 4 bases; bases with no gene match: 7. The CDR3 length is 16 residues.

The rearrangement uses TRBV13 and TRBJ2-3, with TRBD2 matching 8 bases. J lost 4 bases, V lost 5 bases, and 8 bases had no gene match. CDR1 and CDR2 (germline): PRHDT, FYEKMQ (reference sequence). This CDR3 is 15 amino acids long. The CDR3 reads CASSLSGTSPDTQYF. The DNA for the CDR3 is TGTGCCAGCAGCCTTAGCGGGACATCCCCAGATACGCAGTATTTT.

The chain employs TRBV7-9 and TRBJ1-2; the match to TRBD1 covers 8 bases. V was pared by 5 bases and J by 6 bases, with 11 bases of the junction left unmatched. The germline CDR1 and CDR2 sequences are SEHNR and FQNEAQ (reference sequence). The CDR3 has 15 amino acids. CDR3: CASSASTGDGHGYTF. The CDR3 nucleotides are TGTGCCAGCAGCGCCTCGACAGGGGATGGTCATGGCTACACCTTC.

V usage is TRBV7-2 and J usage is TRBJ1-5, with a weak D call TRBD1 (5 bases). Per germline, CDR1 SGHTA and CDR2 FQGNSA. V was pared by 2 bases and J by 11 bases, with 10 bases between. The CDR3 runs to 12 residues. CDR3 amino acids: CASSLYTGAQHF. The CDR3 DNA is TGTGCCAGCAGCTTATATACGGGGGCCCAGCATTTT.